Listed here are 9 T cell receptor beta chains from one sample, sequenced in a study of cytotoxic CD8 clonotypes in ibrutinib-treated CLL. Measured with immunoSEQ multiplex PCR; TCRdb has only the in-frame clones, and not every one. The repertoire holds approximately 15,000 clones, roughly 64% seen once, with 40% in the top ten. The material sequenced was PBMCs, taken before ibrutinib treatment. These receptors all come from a human donor with chronic lymphocytic leukemia.

This chain's CDR3 is CASSLGVASGNTIYF. As DNA, the CDR3 is TGTGCCAGCAGCTTAGGAGTAGCCTCTGGAAACACCATATATTTT. The J gene is TRBJ1-3, the V gene TRBV7-2; no reliable D call. The V and J ends lost 1 base and 0 bases respectively, with 7 bases between them. The CDR3 is 15 residues long. Germline V gene sequence: CDR1 SGHTA, CDR2 FQGNSA.

This clone was observed a single time. The chain uses TRBV4-1 and TRBJ2-5; D is unclear. Trimming cost V 1 base and J 2 bases, with 14 bases left between them. The germline CDR1 and CDR2 sequences are MGHRA and YSYEKL. The CDR3 has 16 residues. CDR3 residues: CASSQGPRFGQETQYF. As DNA, the CDR3 is TGCGCCAGCAGCCAAGGCCCTCGCTTCGGTCAAGAGACCCAGTACTTC.

The chain links TRBV30 to TRBJ2-1; TRBD2 matches at 9 bases. Germline CDR1 reads GTSNPN; CDR2 reads SVGIG (reference sequence). J was trimmed by 8 bases and V by 0 bases; bases with no gene match: 14. The CDR3 spans 17 residues. The CDR3 bases are TGTGCCTGGAGTGTAGCGGGGGGCCCGGCTCGGGGCGATGAGCAGTTCTTC. Its translation is CAWSVAGGPARGDEQFF.

The rearrangement uses TRBV18 and TRBJ1-2; TRBD1 is a possible D gene (6 bases). The CDR3 extends over 13 amino acids. The germline V gene has CDR1 KGHSH and CDR2 LQKENI. V lost 6 bases and J lost 2, with 10 bases in between. The CDR3 loop is CASSGDRNYGYTF. CDR3 nucleotide sequence: TGTGCCAGCTCGGGCGACAGGAACTATGGCTACACCTTC.

The chain employs TRBV9 and TRBJ2-1, with D perhaps matching TRBD2 (5 bases). Trimming stripped 5 bases from V and 8 bases from J, with 11 bases between. In germline, CDR1 is SGDLS, CDR2 YYNGEE. The CDR3 has 12 amino acids. The CDR3 spells CASSERSDEQFF. Written as DNA, the CDR3 is TGTGCCAGCAGTGAGCGGAGTGATGAGCAGTTCTTC.

The rearrangement joins TRBV4-1 to TRBJ1-4; possible D gene TRBD1, 5 bases. CDR1 and CDR2 from the germline V gene are MGHRA and YSYEKL. The CDR3 loop spans 17 amino acids. V shed 5 bases and J shed 5 bases, with 21 bases lying between them. In nucleotides, the CDR3 is TGCGCCAGCAGCGGAAAAGGGACGCCCGGCGGCAATGAAAAACTGTTTTTT. Translating it yields CASSGKGTPGGNEKLFF.

The rearrangement uses TRBV4-1 and TRBJ1-3, with D perhaps TRBD1 (5 bases). Germline V gene sequence: CDR1 MGHRA, CDR2 YSYEKL. The V and J ends lost 3 bases and 4 bases respectively, with 10 bases between them. The CDR3 is 14 amino acids. The CDR3 here is CASSHGGEGNTIYF. CDR3 nucleotide sequence: TGCGCCAGCAGCCACGGGGGGGAGGGAAACACCATATATTTT.

This chain links TRBV4-2 with TRBJ2-3; 7 bases fit TRBD1. CDR1 is LGHNA and CDR2 is YNFKEQ in the germline V gene. With V trimmed by 6 bases and J by 0 bases, 3 bases remained unmatched. This CDR3 spans 14 amino acids. The CDR3 bases are TGTGCCAGCAGTCAGGACAGGAGCACAGATACGCAGTATTTT. It translates to CASSQDRSTDTQYF.

The gene calls are TRBV11-3 and TRBJ2-7; the D is unclear. With 3 bases removed from V and 0 bases from J, the gap between germline ends came to 6 bases. The CDR3 totals 13 residues. The germline CDR1 and CDR2 sequences are SGHNT and YENEEA. The DNA of the CDR3 is TGTGCCAGCAGCTTCCAGAGCTCCTACGAGCAGTACTTC. Translation gives CASSFQSSYEQYF.